The present entry profiles one TCR beta chain with its context. Its target is unknown. The V gene's germline CDR1 is SGHAT and CDR2 FQNNGV. V was pared by 5 bases and J by 1 base, with 17 bases of the junction left unmatched. CDR3 length: 18 residues. These data originate in a study of cytomegalovirus exposure and HLA in healthy donors. The PCR employed 60 Vbeta primers together with 13 Jbeta primers. Measured with immunoSEQ multiplex PCR; TCRdb has only the in-frame clones, and not every one. The sample records just over 150,000 clones, around four fifths being singletons. Findings of the study overall: Compared with the roughly 700-donor mean, an Asian-associated ancestry cluster reportedly had fewer N-insertions, according to a later analysis. Reported performance of the classifier showed diagnosis of cytomegalovirus status with high specificity and sensitivity.

This sequence joins TRBV11-2 and TRBJ2-7; 7 bases align to TRBD1. This TCR was sampled from a woman under 40 in good health and CMV-seronegative. Material for sequencing was PBMCs. CDR3 residues: CASSPIGRNRGKSYEQYF. CDR3 nucleotide sequence: TGTGCCAGCAGCCCAATCGGCCGAAACAGGGGAAAGTCCTACGAGCAGTACTTC.